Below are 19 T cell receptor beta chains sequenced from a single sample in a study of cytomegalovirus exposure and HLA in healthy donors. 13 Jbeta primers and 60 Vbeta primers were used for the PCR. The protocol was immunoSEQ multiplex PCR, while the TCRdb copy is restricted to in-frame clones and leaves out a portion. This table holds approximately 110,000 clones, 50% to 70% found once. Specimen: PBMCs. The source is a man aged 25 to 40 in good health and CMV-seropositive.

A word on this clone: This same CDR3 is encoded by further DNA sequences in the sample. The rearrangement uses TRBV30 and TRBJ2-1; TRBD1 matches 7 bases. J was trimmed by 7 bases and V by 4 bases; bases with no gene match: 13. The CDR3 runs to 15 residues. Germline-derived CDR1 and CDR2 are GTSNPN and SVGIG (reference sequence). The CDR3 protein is CAWTEGAGIGNEQFF. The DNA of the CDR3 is TGTGCCTGGACCGAGGGGGCGGGTATCGGTAATGAGCAGTTCTTC.

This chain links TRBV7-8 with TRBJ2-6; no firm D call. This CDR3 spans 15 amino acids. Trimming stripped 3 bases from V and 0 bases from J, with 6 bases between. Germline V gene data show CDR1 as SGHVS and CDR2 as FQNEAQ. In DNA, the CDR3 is TGTGCCAGCAGCTTTACGGGCTCTGGGGCCAACGTCCTGACTTTC. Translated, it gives CASSFTGSGANVLTF.

CDR3 bases: TGTGCCAGCAGGAGGGAAATAGCTGGAAACACCATATATTTT. It is translated as CASRREIAGNTIYF. The rearrangement joins TRBV2 to TRBJ1-3; D is unclear. The CDR3 has 14 residues. Germline CDR1 reads SNHLY; CDR2 reads FYNNEI. The ends were cut back, 6 bases at V and 2 bases at J, with 11 bases in the middle.

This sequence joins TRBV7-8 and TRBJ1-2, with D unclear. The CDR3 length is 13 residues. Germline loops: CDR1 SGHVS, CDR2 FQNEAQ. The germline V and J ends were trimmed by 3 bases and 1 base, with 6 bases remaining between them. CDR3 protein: CASSFGSNYGYTF. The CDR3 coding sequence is TGTGCCAGCAGCTTTGGGAGTAACTATGGCTACACCTTC.

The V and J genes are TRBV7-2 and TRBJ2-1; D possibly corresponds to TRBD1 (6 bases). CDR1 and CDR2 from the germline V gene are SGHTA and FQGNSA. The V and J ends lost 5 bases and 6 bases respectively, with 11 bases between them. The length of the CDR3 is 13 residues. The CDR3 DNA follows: TGTGCCAGCAGCCCGCAACAGGGCAATGAGCAGTTCTTC. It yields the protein CASSPQQGNEQFF. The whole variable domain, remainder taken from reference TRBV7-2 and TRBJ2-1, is GAGVSQSPSNKVTEKGKDVELRCDPISGHTALYWYRQSLGQGLEFLIYFQGNSAPDKSGLPSDRFSAERTGGSVSTLTIQRTQQEDSAVYLCASSPQQGNEQFFGPGTRLTVL.

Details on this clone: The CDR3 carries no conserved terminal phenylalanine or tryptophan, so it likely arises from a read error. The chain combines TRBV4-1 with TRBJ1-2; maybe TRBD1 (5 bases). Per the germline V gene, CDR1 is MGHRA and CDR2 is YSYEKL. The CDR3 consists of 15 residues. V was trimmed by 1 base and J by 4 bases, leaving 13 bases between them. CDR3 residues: CASSQVEGVGYGYTS. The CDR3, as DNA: TGCGCCAGCAGCCAAGTGGAAGGGGTTGGCTATGGCTACACCTCC.

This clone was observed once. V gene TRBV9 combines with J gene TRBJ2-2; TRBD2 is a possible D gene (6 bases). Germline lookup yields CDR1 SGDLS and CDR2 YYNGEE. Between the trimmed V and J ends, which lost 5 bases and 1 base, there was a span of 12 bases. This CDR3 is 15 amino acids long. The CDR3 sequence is CASSIAGGNTGELFF. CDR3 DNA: TGTGCCAGCAGTATTGCCGGGGGGAACACCGGGGAGCTGTTTTTT.

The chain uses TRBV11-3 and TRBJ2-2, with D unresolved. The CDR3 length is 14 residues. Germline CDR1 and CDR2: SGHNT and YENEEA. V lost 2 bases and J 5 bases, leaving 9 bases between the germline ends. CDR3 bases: TGTGCCAGCAGCTTAACGGTCTATACCGGGGAGCTGTTTTTT. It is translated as CASSLTVYTGELFF.

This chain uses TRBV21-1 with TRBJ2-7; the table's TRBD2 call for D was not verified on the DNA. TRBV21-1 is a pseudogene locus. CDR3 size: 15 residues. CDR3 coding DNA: TGTGCCAGCAGCAAAGGCGGCTTTTCTGAGTGCCGGCGGTACTTC. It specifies CASSKGGFSECRRYF.

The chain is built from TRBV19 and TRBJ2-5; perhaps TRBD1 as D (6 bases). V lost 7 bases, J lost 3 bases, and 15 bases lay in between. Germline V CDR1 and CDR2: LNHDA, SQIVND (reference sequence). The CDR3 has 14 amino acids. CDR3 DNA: TGTGCCAGTACTACGACAGGATCTGAAGAGACCCAGTACTTC. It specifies CASTTTGSEETQYF.

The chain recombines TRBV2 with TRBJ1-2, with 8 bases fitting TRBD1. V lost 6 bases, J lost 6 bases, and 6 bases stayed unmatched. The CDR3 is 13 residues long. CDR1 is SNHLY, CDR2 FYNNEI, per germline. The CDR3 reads CASRDRGPDGYTF. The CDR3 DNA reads TGTGCCAGCAGAGACAGGGGTCCTGATGGCTACACCTTC.

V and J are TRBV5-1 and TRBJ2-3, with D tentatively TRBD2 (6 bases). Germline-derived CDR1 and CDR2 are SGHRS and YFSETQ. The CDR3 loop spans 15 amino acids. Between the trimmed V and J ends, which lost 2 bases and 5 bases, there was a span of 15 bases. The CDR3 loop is CASSFFGGAEDTQYF. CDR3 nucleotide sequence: TGCGCCAGCAGCTTTTTTGGAGGGGCTGAAGATACGCAGTATTTT.

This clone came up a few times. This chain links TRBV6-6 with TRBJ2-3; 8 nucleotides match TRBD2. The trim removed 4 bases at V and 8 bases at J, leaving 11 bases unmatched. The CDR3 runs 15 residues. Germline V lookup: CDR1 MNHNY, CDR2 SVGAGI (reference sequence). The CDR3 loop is CASSSPGLGFATQYF. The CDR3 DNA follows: TGTGCCAGCAGTTCCCCGGGACTAGGGTTCGCTACGCAGTATTTT.

The CDR3 coding sequence is TGTGCCAGCAGAACCGGGGGGGCGGTAGATACGCAGTATTTT. It translates to CASRTGGAVDTQYF. The chain joins TRBV7-2 to TRBJ2-3; the match to TRBD2 covers 8 bases. After removal of 6 bases from V and 5 bases from J, the junction contained 7 bases not matched to a gene. Germline V lookup: CDR1 SGHTA, CDR2 FQGNSA. The length of the CDR3 is 14 residues.

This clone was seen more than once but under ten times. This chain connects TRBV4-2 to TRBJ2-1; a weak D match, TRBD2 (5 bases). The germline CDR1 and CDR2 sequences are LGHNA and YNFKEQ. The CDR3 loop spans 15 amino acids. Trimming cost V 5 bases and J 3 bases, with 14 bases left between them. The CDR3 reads CASSSPGSVYNEQFF. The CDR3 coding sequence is TGTGCCAGCAGCTCGCCGGGGAGCGTCTACAATGAGCAGTTCTTC.

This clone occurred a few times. The CDR3 coding sequence is TGTGCCAGCAGTTCCCAGACAGGGGGCAGATACGAGCAGTACTTC. It specifies CASSSQTGGRYEQYF. This rearrangement joins TRBV2 to TRBJ2-7; the match to TRBD1 covers 10 bases. This CDR3 has 15 residues. V shed 5 bases, J shed 4 bases, and the junction held 8 bases outside the gene matches. Germline CDR1 is SNHLY and CDR2 is FYNNEI.

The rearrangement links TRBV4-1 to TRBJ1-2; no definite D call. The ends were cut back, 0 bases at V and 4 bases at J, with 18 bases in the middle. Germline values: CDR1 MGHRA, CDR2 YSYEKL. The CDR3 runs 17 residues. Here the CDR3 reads CASSQDLSGGTFYGYTF. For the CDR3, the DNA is TGCGCCAGCAGCCAAGATCTCAGCGGCGGAACCTTCTATGGCTACACCTTC.

The CDR3 spells CASSFQGANPGELFF. The CDR3 DNA reads as TGTGCCAGCAGCTTTCAGGGGGCGAATCCCGGGGAGCTGTTTTTT. J is TRBJ2-2 and V is TRBV7-2, with 8 bases lining up with TRBD1. The CDR3 sequence is 15 residues long. Per the germline V gene, CDR1 is SGHTA and CDR2 is FQGNSA. V dropped 3 bases and J dropped 6; count of bases not matched to a gene: 6.

The CDR3 here is CATRQGSYGYTF. CDR3 nucleotide sequence: TGTGCCACCAGACAGGGATCTTATGGCTACACCTTC. This chain joins TRBV19 and TRBJ1-2; TRBD1 agrees at 7 bases. With V trimmed by 10 bases and J by 5 bases, 7 bases remained unmatched. This CDR3 has 12 residues. Germline CDR1 reads LNHDA; CDR2 reads SQIVND (reference sequence).